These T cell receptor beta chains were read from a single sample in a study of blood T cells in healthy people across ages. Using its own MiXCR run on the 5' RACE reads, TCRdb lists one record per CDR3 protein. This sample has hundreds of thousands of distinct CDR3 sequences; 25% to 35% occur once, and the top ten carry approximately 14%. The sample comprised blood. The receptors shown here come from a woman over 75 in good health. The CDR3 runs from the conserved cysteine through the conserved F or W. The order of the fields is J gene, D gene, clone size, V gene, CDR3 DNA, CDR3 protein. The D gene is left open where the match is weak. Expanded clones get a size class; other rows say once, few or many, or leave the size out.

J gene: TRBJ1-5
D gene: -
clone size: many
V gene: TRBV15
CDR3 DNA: TGTGCCACCAGCCCCTTTAGCAATCAGCCCCAGCATTTT
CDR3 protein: CATSPFSNQPQHF

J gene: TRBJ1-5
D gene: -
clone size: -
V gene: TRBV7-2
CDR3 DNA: TGTGCCAGCAGCTTAGGGGTACAGGCGGGTCAGCCCCAGCATTTT
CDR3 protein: CASSLGVQAGQPQHF

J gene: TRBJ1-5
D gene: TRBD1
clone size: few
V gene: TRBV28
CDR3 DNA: TGTGCCAGCAGTCCGAGGACAGGCGGGTTACAGCCCCAGCATTTT
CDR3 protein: CASSPRTGGLQPQHF

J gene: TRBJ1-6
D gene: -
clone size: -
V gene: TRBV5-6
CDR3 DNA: TGTGCCAGCAGCTTTTTAGGACCGAGCTCCTATAATTCACCCCTCCACTTT
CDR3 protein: CASSFLGPSSYNSPLHF

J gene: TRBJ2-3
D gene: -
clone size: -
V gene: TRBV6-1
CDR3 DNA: TGTGCCAGCAGGCACGGCGTGGGAGTAGCAGATACGCAGTATTTT
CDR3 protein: CASRHGVGVADTQYF

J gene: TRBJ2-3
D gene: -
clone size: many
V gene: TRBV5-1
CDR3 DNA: TGCGCCAGCAGCGGAGGGTCCTATAGCACAGATACGCAGTATTTT
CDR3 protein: CASSGGSYSTDTQYF

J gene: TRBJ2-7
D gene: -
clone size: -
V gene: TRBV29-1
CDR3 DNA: TGCAGCGTTGAAGCGGGAACGTCCTACGAGCAGTACTTC
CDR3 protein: CSVEAGTSYEQYF

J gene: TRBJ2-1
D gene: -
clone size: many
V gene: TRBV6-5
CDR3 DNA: TGTGCCAGCAGTCCCGGGACCACCTCGGTTGAGCAGTTCTTC
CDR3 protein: CASSPGTTSVEQFF

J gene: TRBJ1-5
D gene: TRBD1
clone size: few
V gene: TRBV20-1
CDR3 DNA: TGCAGTGCTATGTACAGGGGTGGTGGCAATCAGCCCCAGCATTTT
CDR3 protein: CSAMYRGGGNQPQHF

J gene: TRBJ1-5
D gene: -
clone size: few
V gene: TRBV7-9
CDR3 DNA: TGTGCCAGCAGCTTAGTTTCGGTGAATGGGCCCCAGCATTTT
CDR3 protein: CASSLVSVNGPQHF

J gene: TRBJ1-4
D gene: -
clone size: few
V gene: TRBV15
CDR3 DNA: TGTGCCACCAGCGTGGGGGGTTTCGAGGAAAAACGGTTTTTT
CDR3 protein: CATSVGGFEEKRFF

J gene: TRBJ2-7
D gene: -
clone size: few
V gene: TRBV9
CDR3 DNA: TGTGCCAGCAGCGTTACTTCGGGTGCTGAGCAGTACTTC
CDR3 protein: CASSVTSGAEQYF

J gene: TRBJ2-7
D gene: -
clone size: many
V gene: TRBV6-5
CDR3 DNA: TGTGCCAGCACCGATAGGGGCGACGAGCAGTACTTC
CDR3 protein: CASTDRGDEQYF

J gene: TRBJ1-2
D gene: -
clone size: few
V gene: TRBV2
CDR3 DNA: TGTGCCAGCAGTGCTGAGATGTGGGGCTACACCTTC
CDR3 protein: CASSAEMWGYTF

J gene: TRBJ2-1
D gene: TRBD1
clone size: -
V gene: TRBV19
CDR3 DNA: TGTGCCAGTAAGGACAGGCGATCCTACAATGAGCAGTTCTTC
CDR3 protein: CASKDRRSYNEQFF

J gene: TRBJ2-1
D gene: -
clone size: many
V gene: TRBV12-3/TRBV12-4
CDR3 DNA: TGTGCCAGCAGTTTAGACTCCGCCTTTAGCAATGAGCAGTTCTTC
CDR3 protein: CASSLDSAFSNEQFF

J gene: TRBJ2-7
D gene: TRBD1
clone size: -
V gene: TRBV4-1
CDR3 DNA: TGCGCCAGCAGCCAGGGACAGGGCTTCTACGAGCAGTACTTC
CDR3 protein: CASSQGQGFYEQYF

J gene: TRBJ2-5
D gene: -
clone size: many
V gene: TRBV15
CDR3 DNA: TGTGCCACCAGCAGAGCATGGGGGGGCGGGCAAGAGACCCAGTACTTC
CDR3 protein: CATSRAWGGGQETQYF

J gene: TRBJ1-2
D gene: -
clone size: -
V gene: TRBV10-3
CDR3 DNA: TGTGCCATCAGTAGCTCGGCAGACTATGGCCACACCTTC
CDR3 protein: CAISSSADYGHTF

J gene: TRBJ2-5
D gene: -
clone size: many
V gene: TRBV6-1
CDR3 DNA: TGTGCCAGCAGTGCTCACAGGGCCCAAGAGACCCAGTACTTC
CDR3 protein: CASSAHRAQETQYF

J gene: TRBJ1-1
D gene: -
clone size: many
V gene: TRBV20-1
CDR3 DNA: TGCAGTGCTCCCCGGATGGGGGGGAACACTGAAGCTTTCTTT
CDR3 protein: CSAPRMGGNTEAFF

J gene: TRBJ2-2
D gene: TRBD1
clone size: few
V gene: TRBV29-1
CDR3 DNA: TGCAGCGCCACGGACAGGGGGAGAACCGGGGAGCTGTTTTTT
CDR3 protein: CSATDRGRTGELFF

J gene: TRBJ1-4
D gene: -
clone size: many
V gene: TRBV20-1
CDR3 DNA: TGCAGTGCTGAGAAAGGGGAGTGGGATGAAAAACTGTTTTTT
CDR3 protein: CSAEKGEWDEKLFF

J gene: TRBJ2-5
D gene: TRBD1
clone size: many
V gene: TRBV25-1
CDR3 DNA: TGTGCCAGCAGTGAACATGACAGGGCGGAAGAGACCCAGTACTTC
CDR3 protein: CASSEHDRAEETQYF

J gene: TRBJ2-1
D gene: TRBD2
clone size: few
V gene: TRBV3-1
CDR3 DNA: TGTGCCAGCAGCCAAAGGACTAGCGCCTCCAATGAGCAGTTCTTC
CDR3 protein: CASSQRTSASNEQFF

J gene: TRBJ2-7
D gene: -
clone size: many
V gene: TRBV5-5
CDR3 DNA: TGTGCCAGCAGCAGCCGGGTCCCCTACGAGCAGTACTTC
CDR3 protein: CASSSRVPYEQYF

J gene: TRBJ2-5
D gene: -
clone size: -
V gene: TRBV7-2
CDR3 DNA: TGTGCCAGCAGCTTAGATCGGAGAGCGGAGACCCAGTACTTC
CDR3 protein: CASSLDRRAETQYF

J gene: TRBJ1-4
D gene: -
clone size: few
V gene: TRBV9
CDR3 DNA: TGTGCCAGCAGCGTAGATCAGGGGCGACGTGAAAAACTGTTTTTT
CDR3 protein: CASSVDQGRREKLFF

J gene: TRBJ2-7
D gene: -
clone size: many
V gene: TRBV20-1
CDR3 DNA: TGCAGTGCTACCCAGGGGTCCTACGAGCAGTACTTC
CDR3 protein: CSATQGSYEQYF

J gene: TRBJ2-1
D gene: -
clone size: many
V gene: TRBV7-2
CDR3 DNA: TGTGCCAGCAGCTTAAATCAGGGCAATGAGCAGTTCTTC
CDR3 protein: CASSLNQGNEQFF

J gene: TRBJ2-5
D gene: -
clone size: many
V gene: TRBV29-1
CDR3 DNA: TGCAGCGTTGGGACACAAGAGACCCAGTACTTC
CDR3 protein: CSVGTQETQYF

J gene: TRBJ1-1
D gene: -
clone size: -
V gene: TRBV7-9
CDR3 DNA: TGTGCCAGCAGCTGGGCAGACACTGAAGCTTTCTTT
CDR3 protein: CASSWADTEAFF

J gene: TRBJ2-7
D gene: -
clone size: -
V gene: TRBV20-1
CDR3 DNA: TGCAGTGCTAAAGGGCCCTACGGGCAGTACTTC
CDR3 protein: CSAKGPYGQYF

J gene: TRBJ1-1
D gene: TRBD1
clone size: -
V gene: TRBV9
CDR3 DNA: TGTGCCAGCAGCGCCGGCGACAGGGCCCTCGGAACTGAAGCTTTCTTT
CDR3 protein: CASSAGDRALGTEAFF

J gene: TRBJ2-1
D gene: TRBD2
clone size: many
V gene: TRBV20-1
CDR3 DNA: TGCAGTGCTAGAGCCAGCGGGGGGTCTTACAATGAGCAGTTCTTC
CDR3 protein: CSARASGGSYNEQFF

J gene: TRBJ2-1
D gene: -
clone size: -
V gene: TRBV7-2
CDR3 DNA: TGTGCCAGCAGCTTGTCTAGGACCCATGGTGAGCAGTTCTTC
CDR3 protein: CASSLSRTHGEQFF

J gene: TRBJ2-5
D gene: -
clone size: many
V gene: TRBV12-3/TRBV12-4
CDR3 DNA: TGTGCCAGCAGTTTAGATCCCACAGCCCAGTACTTC
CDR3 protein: CASSLDPTAQYF

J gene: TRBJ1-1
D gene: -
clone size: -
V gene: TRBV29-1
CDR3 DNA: TGCAGCGTATGCCAGGATAATTACATGAACACTGAAGCTTTCTTT
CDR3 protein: CSVCQDNYMNTEAFF

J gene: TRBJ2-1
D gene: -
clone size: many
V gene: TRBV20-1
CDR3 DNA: TGCAGTGCTAGATTAACCCGAAATGAGCAGTTCTTC
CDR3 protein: CSARLTRNEQFF

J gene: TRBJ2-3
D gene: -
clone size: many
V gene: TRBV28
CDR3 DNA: TGTGCCAGCAGTTTAAGGGGTCTCGGGTCAGATACGCAGTATTTT
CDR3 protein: CASSLRGLGSDTQYF

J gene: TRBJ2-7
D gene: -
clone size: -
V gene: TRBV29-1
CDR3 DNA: TGCAGCGTTGCGGGCAGTGAGCTGTACTTC
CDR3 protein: CSVAGSELYF

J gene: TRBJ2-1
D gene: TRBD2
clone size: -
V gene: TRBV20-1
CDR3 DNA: TGCAGTGCTAGACTAGCGGACCCCGGGAATGAGCAGTTCTTC
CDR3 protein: CSARLADPGNEQFF

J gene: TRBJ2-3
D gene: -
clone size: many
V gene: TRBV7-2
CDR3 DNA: TGTGCCAGCAGCTCTCAAGCGGAGCCCGGAGTTACGCAGTATTTT
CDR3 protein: CASSSQAEPGVTQYF

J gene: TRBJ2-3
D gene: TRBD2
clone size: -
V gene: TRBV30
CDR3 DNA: TGTGTCTGGAGCAGCGGCGGGGGGGCTTCAAAAAATACGCAGTATTTT
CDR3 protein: CVWSSGGGASKNTQYF

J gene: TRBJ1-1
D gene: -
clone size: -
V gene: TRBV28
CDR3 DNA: TGTGCCAGCAGTCCGCCCCAGGCTGAAGCTTTCTTT
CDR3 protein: CASSPPQAEAFF

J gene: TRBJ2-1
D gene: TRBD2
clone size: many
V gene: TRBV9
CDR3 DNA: TGTGCCAGCAGCCTTGGACTAGCGGGGCCCACGGGGGAGCAGTTCTTC
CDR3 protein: CASSLGLAGPTGEQFF

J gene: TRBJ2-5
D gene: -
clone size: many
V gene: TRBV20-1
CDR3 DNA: TGCAGTGCTAGACCCCCCAAGAACAGGCGGTACCAAGAGACCCAGTACTTC
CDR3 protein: CSARPPKNRRYQETQYF

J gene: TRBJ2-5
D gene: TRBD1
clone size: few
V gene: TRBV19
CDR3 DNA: TGTGCCAGTAGCCCGGGACAGGGGCTCCAAGAGACCCAGTACTTC
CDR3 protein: CASSPGQGLQETQYF

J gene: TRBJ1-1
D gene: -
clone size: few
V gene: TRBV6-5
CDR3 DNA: TGTGCCAGCAGTTACAATTCAGGATTCACTGAAGCTTTCTTT
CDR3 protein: CASSYNSGFTEAFF

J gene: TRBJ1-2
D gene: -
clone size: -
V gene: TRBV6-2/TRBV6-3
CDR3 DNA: TGTGCCAGCAGTTACGGAGTCAGCACTAACTATGGCTACACCTTC
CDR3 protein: CASSYGVSTNYGYTF

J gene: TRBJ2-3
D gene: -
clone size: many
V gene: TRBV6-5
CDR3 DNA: TGTGCCAGCAGAAGGACCGATACTAGCACAGATACGCAGTATTTT
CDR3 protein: CASRRTDTSTDTQYF

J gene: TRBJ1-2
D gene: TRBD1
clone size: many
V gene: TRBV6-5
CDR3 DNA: TGTGCCAGCAGTTACTCGAACAGGGGGCCGGGCTACACCTTC
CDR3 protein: CASSYSNRGPGYTF

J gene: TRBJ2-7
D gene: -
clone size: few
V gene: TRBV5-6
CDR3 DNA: TGTGCCAGCAGCTTTATGGGGGGAGCCTACAATGAGCAGTACTTC
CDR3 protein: CASSFMGGAYNEQYF

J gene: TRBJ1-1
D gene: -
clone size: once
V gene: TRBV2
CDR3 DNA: TGTGCCAGCAGTTCAGGAGGGCCGCCCGTGCCTGAAGCTTTCTTT
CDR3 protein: CASSSGGPPVPEAFF

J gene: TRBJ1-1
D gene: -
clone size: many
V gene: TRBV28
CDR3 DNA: TGTGCCAGCAGTTCCCCCTTGGGGCCGGGTCCTTCGGACACTGAAGCTTTCTTT
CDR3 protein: CASSSPLGPGPSDTEAFF

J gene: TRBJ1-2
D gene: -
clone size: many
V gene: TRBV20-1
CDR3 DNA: TGCAGTGCTAGAGATATAAGGAGCCAGGGCCAAGGCTACACCTTC
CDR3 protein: CSARDIRSQGQGYTF